The 6 T cell receptor beta chains reported below all come from one sample, sequenced in a study of neoadjuvant anti-PD-1 for oral cavity cancer. As for time point: after neoadjuvant nivolumab, at surgical resection. TCRdb keeps only in-frame clones here, not all; method: immunoSEQ multiplex PCR. Of about 7,900 clones listed, roughly 60% were seen once; the top ten hold 3.2%. Here the sequenced sample was PBMCs, taken after nivolumab (anti-PD-1) treatment. These receptors were collected from a person aged 35-79 years with oral cavity squamous cell carcinoma.

The gene calls are TRBV25-1 and TRBJ1-4; D may be TRBD1 (5 bases). Between the trimmed V and J ends, which lost 5 bases and 0 bases, there was a span of 13 bases. CDR3 size: 16 residues. Germline CDR1 MGHDK, CDR2 SYGVNS. CDR3 region: CASSPGWGATNEKLFF. The CDR3 nucleotides are TGTGCCAGCAGTCCGGGGTGGGGGGCAACTAATGAAAAACTGTTTTTT. Full variable domain (remainder filled in from reference TRBV25-1 and TRBJ1-4): EADIYQTPRYLVIGTGKKITLECSQTMGHDKMYWYQQDPGMELHLIHYSYGVNSTEKGDLSSESTVSRIRTEHFPLTLESARPSHTSQYLCASSPGWGATNEKLFFGSGTQLSVL.

The rearrangement links TRBV6-1 to TRBJ1-2, with unresolved D. The CDR3 sequence is 11 residues long. Trimming left V 2 bases short and J 4 bases short, with 2 bases between. Looked up from germline, CDR1 is MNHNS and CDR2 is SASEGT. The CDR3: CASSEFYGYTF. CDR3 sequence (DNA): TGTGCCAGCAGTGAATTCTATGGCTACACCTTC.

This chain connects TRBV5-4 to TRBJ2-2; 14 nucleotides line up with TRBD2. This CDR3 contains 18 residues. The germline CDR1 and CDR2 sequences are SGHNT and YYREEE (reference sequence). The trim removed 0 bases at V and 2 bases at J, leaving 3 bases unmatched. This CDR3 reads CASSLGLAGGLNTGELFF. The CDR3 DNA follows: TGTGCCAGCAGCTTGGGACTAGCGGGGGGGCTCAACACCGGGGAGCTGTTTTTT.

This clone has more than one count but fewer than ten. This chain links TRBV7-8 with TRBJ2-7, with D maybe TRBD2 (6 bases). The ends were cut back, 5 bases at V and 2 bases at J, with 19 bases in the middle. In germline, CDR1 is SGHVS, CDR2 FQNEAQ. This CDR3 spans 16 amino acids. The CDR3 DNA is TGTGCCAGCAGCGTCTTTGGGGCAAGGAGGGCCTACGAGCAGTACTTC. Its translation: CASSVFGARRAYEQYF.

The CDR3 region is CASSDSYTQYF. Here the CDR3 DNA reads TGTGCCAGCAGTGACTCCTATACGCAGTATTTT. J is TRBJ2-3 and V is TRBV6-4; D uncertain. The V and J ends lost 0 bases and 7 bases respectively, with 2 bases between them. The CDR3 extends over 11 amino acids. The germline CDR1 and CDR2 sequences are MRHNA and SNTAGT.

The J gene is TRBJ2-7, the V gene TRBV7-2; TRBD1 might be the D (5 bases). This CDR3 is built from 15 residues. Germline lookup yields CDR1 SGHTA and CDR2 FQGNSA. The V end was cut by 1 base, the J end by 0 bases, with 10 bases between. Here the CDR3 reads CASSLGPGLSYEQYF. As DNA, the CDR3 is TGTGCCAGCAGCTTAGGCCCAGGGCTCTCCTACGAGCAGTACTTC. The variable domain in full, with the rest retrieved from reference TRBV7-2 and TRBJ2-7, is GAGVSQSPSNKVTEKGKDVELRCDPISGHTALYWYRQSLGQGLEFLIYFQGNSAPDKSGLPSDRFSAERTGGSVSTLTIQRTQQEDSAVYLCASSLGPGLSYEQYFGPGTRLTVT.